This T cell receptor beta chain was profiled in a study of patients and donors after allogeneic stem cell transplantation. The germline V and J ends were trimmed by 1 base and 2 bases, with 6 bases remaining between them. There are 12 residues in the CDR3. Germline V gene lookup returns CDR1 DFQATT and CDR2 SNEGSKA (reference sequence). TCRdb independently ran MiXCR on the RT-PCR reads; one entry per CDR3 protein. Of around 150,000 distinct CDR3 sequences listed, approximately 30% were seen once; the top ten hold around 3%. The sequenced sample consisted of blood, either unsorted or a sorted T cell fraction (not recorded which). This receptor was identified in a human donor who was either an allogeneic HSCT recipient or a stem cell or donor lymphocyte infusion donor (not recorded which). It is not recorded whose cells these are; they may come from a transplant donor. This chain links TRBV20-1 with TRBJ2-7, with D uncertain. In DNA form, the CDR3 reads TGCAGTGCTAGAGTCTCTCCCTACGAGCAGTACTTC. Translating gives CSARVSPYEQYF.